Below are 20 T cell receptor beta chains sequenced from a single sample in a study of synovial regulatory T cells in juvenile arthritis. Sequenced by immunoSEQ multiplex PCR; TCRdb stores in-frame clones only, minus some. This table holds more than 7,500 clones. The material sequenced was Treg cells from blood. Subset specified: remaining (HLA-DR-negative) circulating blood Treg cells. The receptors derive from a donor aged 2-30 years with juvenile idiopathic arthritis.

The chain has TRBV10-3 and TRBJ2-5; TCRdb calls TRBD2, which cannot be checked without DNA. This CDR3 has 16 amino acids. The coding DNA is unavailable. Germline CDR1 is ENHRY and CDR2 is SYGVKD. CDR3: CAISEYGELLQETQYF.

The chain links TRBV13 to TRBJ1-4; TCRdb proposes TRBD1, but this gene call is untestable without DNA. The CDR3 is 14 residues long. No DNA is recorded. Germline lookup yields CDR1 PRHDT and CDR2 FYEKMQ (reference sequence). The CDR3 here is CASSLGRGNEKLFF. Using reference TRBV13 and TRBJ1-4 for the parts outside the CDR3, the full variable domain is AAGVIQSPRHLIKEKRETATLKCYPIPRHDTVYWYQQGPGQDPQFLISFYEKMQSDKGSIPDRFSAQQFSDYHSELNMSSLELGDSALYFCASSLGRGNEKLFFGSGTQLSVL.

The rearrangement joins TRBV7-2 to TRBJ2-1; TCRdb outputs TRBD2, but without DNA this stays unchecked. The CDR3 consists of 17 residues. The DNA is not on file. Germline CDR1 and CDR2: SGHTA and FQGNSA. CDR3 sequence: CASSFAKVSKEGNEQFF.

This sequence joins TRBV6-5 and TRBJ2-3; TCRdb designates TRBD1, a call that cannot be tested without DNA. The germline gives CDR1 MNHEY, CDR2 SVGAGI. CDR3 size: 15 residues. No DNA is listed. The CDR3 is CASTKTGEGTDTQYF.

The rearrangement joins TRBV18 to TRBJ1-6; absent DNA, TCRdb's TRBD1 call cannot be checked. The CDR3 runs 16 residues. DNA is not on record. Germline V gives CDR1 KGHSH, CDR2 LQKENI. The CDR3 protein is CASSPTFTGIDSPLHF.

This chain links TRBV11-2 with TRBJ2-5; the D call of TRBD2 rests on TCRdb alone, since no DNA is present to check it. The CDR3 is 17 amino acids. No DNA sequence is on record. Germline values: CDR1 SGHAT, CDR2 FQNNGV. CDR3 protein: CASSLGELAGVLETQYF.

The genes are TRBV11-1 and TRBJ2-3; no DNA is available, so the TRBD2 call from TCRdb remains unchecked. Germline CDR1 and CDR2: SGHAT and FQDESV (reference sequence). CDR3 size: 15 residues. Only the protein is on record. CDR3 amino acids: CASSRVAGGPDTQYF.

The CDR3 sequence: CASSLHNQPQHF. The rearrangement links TRBV6-6 to TRBJ1-5. Germline CDR1 and CDR2: MNHNY and SVGAGI (reference sequence). The CDR3 totals 12 residues. The DNA is unrecorded.

The J gene is TRBJ2-1, the V gene TRBV30; TCRdb lists TRBD2, though no DNA is available to test this call. The CDR3 extends over 15 amino acids. DNA for this receptor is not on file. The germline V gene has CDR1 GTSNPN and CDR2 SVGIG (reference sequence). CDR3: CAWSVQAGHYNEQFF.

The chain recombines TRBV18 with TRBJ1-3. Germline CDR1 reads KGHSH; CDR2 reads LQKENI. The CDR3 length is 14 residues. The entry carries no DNA sequence. The CDR3 sequence: CASSPLVSGNTIYF.

This chain links TRBV30 with TRBJ1-3; TCRdb names TRBD1, which stays unverified in the absence of DNA. Germline CDR1 and CDR2: GTSNPN and SVGIG (reference sequence). The CDR3 length is 15 residues. DNA is not on record. The CDR3 is CAWSRDLGPGNTIYF.

The chain links TRBV23-1 to TRBJ1-2. TRBV23-1 carries the ORF label, with uncertain function. This CDR3 is built from 16 residues. No DNA sequence was recorded. The CDR3 protein is CASAPKVHGPFYGYTF.

The rearrangement uses TRBV5-1 and TRBJ2-2; TCRdb gives TRBD2 as the D gene, but with no DNA this cannot be confirmed. CDR1 is SGHRS, CDR2 YFSETQ, per germline. This CDR3 region has 15 residues. A DNA sequence was not provided. This CDR3 reads CASSLSWGDTGELFF.

The V gene is TRBV7-2, the J gene TRBJ2-7; TCRdb's D gene call, TRBD2, goes unchecked for lack of DNA. This CDR3 is built from 13 residues. No DNA sequence was recorded. Germline values: CDR1 SGHTA, CDR2 FQGNSA. The CDR3 here is CASSSSDYYEQYF.

The chain combines TRBV5-1 with TRBJ2-7; TCRdb proposes TRBD1, but this gene call is untestable without DNA. This CDR3 spans 15 amino acids. No DNA has been recorded. In germline, CDR1 is SGHRS, CDR2 YFSETQ. CDR3 sequence reads: CASSLDRTGGAEQYF.

The chain employs TRBV5-1 and TRBJ1-4. The CDR3 is 15 residues long. DNA for this receptor is not on file. Germline loops: CDR1 SGHRS, CDR2 YFSETQ. This chain's CDR3 is CASSGAGTSNEKLFF.

The rearrangement uses TRBV7-2 and TRBJ2-7; the D call of TRBD2 rests on TCRdb alone, since no DNA is present to check it. Germline V gene data show CDR1 as SGHTA and CDR2 as FQGNSA. This CDR3 has 14 residues. No nucleotide data were recorded. This CDR3 is CASSGSGRAYEQYF. The variable domain in full, completed from reference TRBV7-2 and TRBJ2-7, reads GAGVSQSPSNKVTEKGKDVELRCDPISGHTALYWYRQSLGQGLEFLIYFQGNSAPDKSGLPSDRFSAERTGGSVSTLTIQRTQQEDSAVYLCASSGSGRAYEQYFGPGTRLTVT.

The CDR3 sequence: CASSTTGEANYGYTF. The chain combines TRBV28 with TRBJ1-2; TCRdb calls TRBD1, which cannot be checked without DNA. Per germline, CDR1 MDHEN and CDR2 SYDVKM. This CDR3 has 15 amino acids. This entry has no DNA.

The chain recombines TRBV7-2 with TRBJ1-3; lacking DNA, the TRBD1 call made by TCRdb goes unchecked. The CDR3 loop spans 16 amino acids. No DNA appears here. Germline values: CDR1 SGHTA, CDR2 FQGNSA. This CDR3 reads CASSPLRDRGFNTIYF.

The chain couples TRBV5-1 to TRBJ2-1; as DNA is missing, the TRBD2 call by TCRdb cannot be tested. Germline lookup yields CDR1 SGHRS and CDR2 YFSETQ. This CDR3 is 15 amino acids long. The entry carries no DNA sequence. CDR3 region: CASSPGTSGSNEQFF.